What follows describes a single T cell receptor (beta chain). The sample has other DNA sequences that encode this CDR3 too. The sample comes from a study of blood T cell repertoires in COVID-19. Study context: Researchers got acute and convalescent COVID-19 samples from the United States, Italy and Spain. T cells, B-cell-depleted T cells, or PBMCs provided the cDNA or gDNA that served as material.

Original analysis: Counts of nucleated cells, estimated from reference gene primer amplification, were obtained. Only in-frame clones appear in the TCRdb table, and some are missing; sequencing was by immunoSEQ multiplex PCR. From that table come the V and J calls and clone size; the DNA was used to work out D and trimming. The data hold fewer than 300,000 clones, with more than 75% observed a single time. The trim removed 3 bases at V and 4 bases at J, leaving 2 bases unmatched. The CDR3 totals 15 residues. Germline CDR1 SGHTA, CDR2 FQGNSA. The source material was peripheral blood. This sequence originates from a woman aged 45-60 years with acute or convalescent COVID-19. This sequence joins TRBV7-2 and TRBJ2-1; 11 bases are shared with TRBD2. CDR3: CASSLLAGGYNEQFF. The CDR3 coding sequence is TGTGCCAGCAGCTTGCTAGCGGGAGGATACAATGAGCAGTTCTTC.